This T cell receptor beta chain came from a study of CD8+ T cells in alopecia areata. Study-level information: Skin from roughly 6-12-month-old C3H/HeJ graft donors with spontaneous alopecia went to approximately 7-11-week-old female C3H/HeJ mice.

With regard to this clone: Its antigen remains unknown. Here the gene names and germline are mouse. The read is 4 residues too short to cover the CDR3 end, so that end is filled in from the germline J gene. Different DNA sequences within this sample yield the same CDR3.

RNA extraction and reverse transcription yielded cDNA as sequencing template. This table comes from immunoSEQ multiplex PCR, and its TCRdb copy is limited to in-frame clones, with some not included. The sample has roughly 260,000 clones, none seen only once. Findings and limits, study-wide: Whereas mice showed it more clearly, TCR sharing across patients was murkier, possibly because of HLA. Tissue-resident alphabeta T cells belonging to normal skin likewise get sequenced within scalp specimens.

The sorting of pooled cutaneous lymph node cells relied on CD4, CD8alpha, NKG2D, NKG2ACE and other markers. The germline gives CDR1 LGHNA, CDR2 YNLKQL (reference sequence). The CDR3 loop spans 16 amino acids. V lost 0 bases and J lost 3; bases outside the gene matches: 4. This rearrangement joins TRBV5 to TRBJ2-1; 8 bases align to TRBD2. Sequencing input: CD4+ T cells sorted from a lymph node. The clonotype comes from a C3H/HeJ mouse with alopecia areata. The strain's MHC: H2-k. The CDR3 sequence: CASSQEGWGGYAEQFF. The covered CDR3 bases are TGTGCCAGCAGCCAAGAGGGGTGGGGGGGCTATGCT.